One and the same sample provided the 9 T cell receptor beta chains below, sequenced in a study of control samples from healthy donors and cancer patients. Assay: immunoSEQ multiplex PCR; the TCRdb copy retains only in-frame clones and omits some. The sample lists about 61,000 clones, 90% occurring once. The sequenced sample consisted of PBMCs. These TCRs come from a man between 60 and 75 years old with colorectal cancer.

The chain couples TRBV13 to TRBJ2-1, with TRBD2 matching over 8 bases. Looked up from germline, CDR1 is PRHDT and CDR2 is FYEKMQ (reference sequence). The CDR3 consists of 19 residues. With 4 bases clipped from V and 2 bases from J, the junction kept 16 bases outside the gene matches. For the CDR3, the DNA is TGTGCCAGCAGCTCCAGCTCGGGAGGGGGGCTGGGGACCTACAATGAGCAGTTCTTC. It encodes CASSSSSGGGLGTYNEQFF.

The chain joins TRBV19 to TRBJ2-4, with 9 bases that match TRBD2. V dropped 5 bases and J dropped 9; count of bases not matched to a gene: 11. The CDR3 totals 15 residues. CDR1 and CDR2 (germline): LNHDA, SQIVND (reference sequence). CDR3 nucleotides: TGTGCCAGTAGTCCCACCGGGACTAGCTTGGTCATTCAGTACTTC. As protein: CASSPTGTSLVIQYF.

The CDR3 loop is CASSPVPGQGASNQPQHF. The CDR3 DNA sequence: TGCGCCAGCAGCCCCGTCCCGGGACAGGGGGCGAGCAATCAGCCCCAGCATTTT. The V gene is TRBV5-1, the J gene TRBJ1-5, with 12 bases matching TRBD1. CDR1 SGHRS and CDR2 YFSETQ come from the germline V gene. The CDR3 extends over 18 amino acids. J was trimmed by 1 base and V by 4 bases; bases with no gene match: 9.

CDR3 in DNA: TGTGCCAGCAGCTGGGGACTAGCGGGGGTCTCTGGGGCCAACGTCCTGACTTTC. Translated: CASSWGLAGVSGANVLTF. The gene calls are TRBV5-4 and TRBJ2-6; 14 nucleotides align to TRBD2. This CDR3 has 18 residues. Germline trimming cut 3 bases from V and 0 bases from J; bases unmatched to any gene: 2. In germline, CDR1 is SGHNT, CDR2 YYREEE (reference sequence).

This chain uses TRBV7-9 with TRBJ2-7, with D maybe TRBD2 (5 bases). In germline, CDR1 is SEHNR, CDR2 FQNEAQ (reference sequence). V was trimmed by 1 base and J by 3 bases, leaving 13 bases between them. CDR3 length: 15 amino acids. The CDR3 region has the DNA TGTGCCAGCAGCTTAGTTTCGGGGTCCATCTACGAGCAGTACTTC. Translated, it gives CASSLVSGSIYEQYF. Variable domain in full (rest from reference TRBV7-9 and TRBJ2-7): DTGVSQNPRHKITKRGQNVTFRCDPISEHNRLYWYRQTLGQGPEFLTYFQNEAQLEKSRLLSDRFSAERPKGSFSTLEIQRTEQGDSAMYLCASSLVSGSIYEQYFGPGTRLTVT.

This chain connects TRBV6-5 to TRBJ1-2; a possible D gene is TRBD1 (6 bases). This CDR3 spans 14 amino acids. V lost 7 bases and J 2 bases, leaving 14 bases between the germline ends. CDR1 MNHEY and CDR2 SVGAGI come from the germline V gene. The CDR3 sequence: CASTSGGANYGYTF. The DNA of the CDR3 is TGTGCCAGCACATCGGGGGGGGCAAACTATGGCTACACCTTC.

The sample holds one count of this clone. The rearrangement uses TRBV6-4 and TRBJ2-7, with D possibly being TRBD2 (6 bases). The CDR3 runs to 10 residues. From germline, CDR1 is MRHNA and CDR2 SNTAGT. V shed 8 bases and J shed 6 bases, with 8 bases lying between them. The CDR3 sequence is CASPGSEQYF. The CDR3 DNA sequence: TGTGCCAGCCCCGGGAGCGAGCAGTACTTC.

This sequence joins TRBV2 and TRBJ2-7, with 10 bases aligning to TRBD1. CDR3 size: 15 residues. After removal of 4 bases from V and 0 bases from J, the junction contained 3 bases not matched to a gene. Per the germline V gene, CDR1 is SNHLY and CDR2 is FYNNEI. CDR3 region: CASSGGQGPSYEQYF. In nucleotides, the CDR3 is TGTGCCAGCAGTGGGGGACAGGGGCCCTCCTACGAGCAGTACTTC.

J is TRBJ1-1 and V is TRBV5-1, with 9 bases that match TRBD1. Trimming removed 3 bases from V and 2 bases from J; junction bases left unmatched: 8. CDR3 length: 16 amino acids. Looked up from germline, CDR1 is SGHRS and CDR2 is YFSETQ. CDR3 nucleotides: TGCGCCAGCAGCTCCCGGGACAGGGACTCAAACACTGAAGCTTTCTTT. Translated: CASSSRDRDSNTEAFF.